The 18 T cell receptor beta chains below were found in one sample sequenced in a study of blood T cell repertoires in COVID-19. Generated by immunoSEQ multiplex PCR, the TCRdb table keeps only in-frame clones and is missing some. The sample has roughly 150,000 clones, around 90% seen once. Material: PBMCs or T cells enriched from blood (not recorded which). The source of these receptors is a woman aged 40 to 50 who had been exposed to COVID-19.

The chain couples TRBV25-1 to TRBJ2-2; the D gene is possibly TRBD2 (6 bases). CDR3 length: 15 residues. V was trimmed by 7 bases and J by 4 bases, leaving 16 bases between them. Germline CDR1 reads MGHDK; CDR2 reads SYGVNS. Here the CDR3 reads CASNLGGPSTGELFF. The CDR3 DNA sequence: TGTGCCAGCAATCTGGGGGGACCGAGCACCGGGGAGCTGTTTTTT.

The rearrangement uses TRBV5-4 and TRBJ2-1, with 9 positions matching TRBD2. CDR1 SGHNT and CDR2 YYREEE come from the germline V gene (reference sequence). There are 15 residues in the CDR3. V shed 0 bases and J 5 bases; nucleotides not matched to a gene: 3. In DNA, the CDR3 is TGTGCCAGCAGCTTGGAGGCGGGAGGGGACAATGAGCAGTTCTTC. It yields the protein CASSLEAGGDNEQFF.

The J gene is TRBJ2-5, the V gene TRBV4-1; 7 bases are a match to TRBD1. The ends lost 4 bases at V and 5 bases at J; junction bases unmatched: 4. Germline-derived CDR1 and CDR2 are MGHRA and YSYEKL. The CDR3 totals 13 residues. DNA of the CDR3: TGCGCCAGCAGCCGGGACAGTGGGGAGACCCAGTACTTC. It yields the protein CASSRDSGETQYF.

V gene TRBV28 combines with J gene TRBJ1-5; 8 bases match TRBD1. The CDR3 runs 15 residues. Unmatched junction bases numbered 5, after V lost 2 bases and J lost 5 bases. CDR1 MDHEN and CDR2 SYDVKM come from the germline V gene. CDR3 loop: CASSLQGAYDQPQHF. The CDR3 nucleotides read TGTGCCAGCAGTTTACAGGGGGCCTATGATCAGCCCCAGCATTTT.

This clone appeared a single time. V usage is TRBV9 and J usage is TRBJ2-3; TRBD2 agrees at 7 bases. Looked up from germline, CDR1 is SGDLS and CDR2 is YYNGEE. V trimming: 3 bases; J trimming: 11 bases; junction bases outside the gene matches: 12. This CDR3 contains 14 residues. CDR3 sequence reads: CASSAGLVFDVQYF. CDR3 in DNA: TGTGCCAGCAGCGCTGGACTAGTTTTCGATGTGCAGTATTTT.

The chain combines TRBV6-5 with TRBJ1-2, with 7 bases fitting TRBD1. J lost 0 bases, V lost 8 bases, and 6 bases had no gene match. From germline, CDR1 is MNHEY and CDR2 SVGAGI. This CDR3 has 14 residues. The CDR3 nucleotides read TGTGCCAGCTCGGACAGGCGAGCTAACTATGGCTACACCTTC. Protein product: CASSDRRANYGYTF.

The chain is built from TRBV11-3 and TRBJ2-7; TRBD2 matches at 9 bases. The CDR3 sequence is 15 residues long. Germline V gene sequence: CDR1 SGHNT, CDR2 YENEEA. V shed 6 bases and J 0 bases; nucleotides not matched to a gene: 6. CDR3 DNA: TGTGCCAGCAGAGAGGTTAGCGGGAGCTCCTACGAGCAGTACTTC. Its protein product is CASREVSGSSYEQYF.

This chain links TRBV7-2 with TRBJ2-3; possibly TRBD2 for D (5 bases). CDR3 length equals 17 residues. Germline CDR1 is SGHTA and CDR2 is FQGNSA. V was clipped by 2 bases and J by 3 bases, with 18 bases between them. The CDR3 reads CASSLSNRGSVTDTQYF. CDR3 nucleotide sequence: TGTGCCAGCAGCTTAAGCAACCGGGGTAGTGTGACAGATACGCAGTATTTT. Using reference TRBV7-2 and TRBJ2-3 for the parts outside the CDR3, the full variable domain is GAGVSQSPSNKVTEKGKDVELRCDPISGHTALYWYRQSLGQGLEFLIYFQGNSAPDKSGLPSDRFSAERTGGSVSTLTIQRTQQEDSAVYLCASSLSNRGSVTDTQYFGPGTRLTVL.

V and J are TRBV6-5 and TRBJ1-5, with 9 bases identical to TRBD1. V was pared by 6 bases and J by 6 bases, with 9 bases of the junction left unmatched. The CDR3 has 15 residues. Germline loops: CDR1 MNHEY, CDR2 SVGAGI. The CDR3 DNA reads TGTGCCAGCAGCTTACAGGGGGCCGGAGGTCAGCCCCAGCATTTT. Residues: CASSLQGAGGQPQHF.

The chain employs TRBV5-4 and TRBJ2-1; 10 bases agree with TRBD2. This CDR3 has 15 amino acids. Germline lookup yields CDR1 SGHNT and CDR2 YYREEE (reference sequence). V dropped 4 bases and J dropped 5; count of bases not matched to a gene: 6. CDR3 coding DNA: TGTGCCAGCAGCCTGGGTCTAGCGGGAGACAATGAGCAGTTCTTC. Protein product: CASSLGLAGDNEQFF.

CDR3: CASSSRTVGNSPLHF. The DNA for the CDR3 is TGTGCCAGCAGTTCTAGGACAGTAGGCAATTCACCCCTCCACTTT. The V and J genes are TRBV2 and TRBJ1-6; tentative D call: TRBD1 (6 bases). The CDR3 runs 15 residues. V lost 5 bases, J lost 7 bases, and 15 bases lay in between. The germline V gene encodes CDR1 SNHLY and CDR2 FYNNEI.

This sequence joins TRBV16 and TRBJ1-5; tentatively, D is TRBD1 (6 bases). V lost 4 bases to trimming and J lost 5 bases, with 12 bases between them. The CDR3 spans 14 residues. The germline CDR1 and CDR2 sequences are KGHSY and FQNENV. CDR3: CASSPAGAHQPQHF. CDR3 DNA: TGTGCCAGCAGCCCAGCGGGGGCCCATCAGCCCCAGCATTTT.

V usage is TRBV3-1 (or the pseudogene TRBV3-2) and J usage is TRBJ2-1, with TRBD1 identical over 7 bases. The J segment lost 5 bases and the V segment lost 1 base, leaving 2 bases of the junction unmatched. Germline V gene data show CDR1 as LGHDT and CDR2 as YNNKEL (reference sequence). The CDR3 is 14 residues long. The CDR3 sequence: CASSQGQGNNEQFF. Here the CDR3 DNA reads TGTGCCAGCAGCCAAGGACAGGGAAACAATGAGCAGTTCTTC.

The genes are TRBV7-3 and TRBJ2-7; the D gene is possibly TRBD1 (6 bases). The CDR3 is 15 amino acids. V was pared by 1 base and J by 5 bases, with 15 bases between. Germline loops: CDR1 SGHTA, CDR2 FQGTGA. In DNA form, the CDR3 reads TGTGCCAGCAGCTTAATCTCAGGGGTAGGGAACGAGCAGTACTTC. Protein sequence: CASSLISGVGNEQYF.

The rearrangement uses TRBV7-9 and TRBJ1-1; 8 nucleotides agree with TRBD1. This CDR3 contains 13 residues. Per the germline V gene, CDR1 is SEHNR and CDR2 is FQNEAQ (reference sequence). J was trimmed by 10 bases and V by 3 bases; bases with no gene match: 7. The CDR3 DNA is TGTGCCAGCAGCTTCGCAGGGGGCGCGGCAGCTTTCTTT. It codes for CASSFAGGAAAFF.

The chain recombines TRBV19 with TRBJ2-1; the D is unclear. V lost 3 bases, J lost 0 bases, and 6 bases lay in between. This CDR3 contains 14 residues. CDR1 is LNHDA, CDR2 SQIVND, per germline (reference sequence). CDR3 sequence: CASSIQISYNEQFF. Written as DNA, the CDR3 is TGTGCCAGTAGTATCCAAATCTCCTACAATGAGCAGTTCTTC.

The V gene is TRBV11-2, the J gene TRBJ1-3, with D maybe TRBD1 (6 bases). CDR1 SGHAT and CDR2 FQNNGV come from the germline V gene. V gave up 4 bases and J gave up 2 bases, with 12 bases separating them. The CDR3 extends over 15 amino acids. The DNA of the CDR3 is TGTGCCAGCAGCTCCGGGGGGGCGCCTGGAAACACCATATATTTT. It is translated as CASSSGGAPGNTIYF.

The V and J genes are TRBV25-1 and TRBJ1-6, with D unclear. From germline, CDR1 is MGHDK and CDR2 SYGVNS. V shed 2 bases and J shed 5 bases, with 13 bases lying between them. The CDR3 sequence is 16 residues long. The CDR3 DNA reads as TGTGCCAGCAGTGAAAGGGAGGGTCTCAATAATTCACCCCTCCACTTT. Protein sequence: CASSEREGLNNSPLHF.